These 28 T cell receptor beta chains originate from one sample sequenced in a study of OX40 agonist ivuxolimab in advanced cancers. Sequencing was performed with immunoSEQ multiplex PCR; in TCRdb, only in-frame clones are kept and a portion is missing. The sample yields 94,000 or so clones, around 80% seen once. Sequencing was performed on CD4+ or CD8+ T cells sorted from blood, taken in a trial of the OX40 agonist ivuxolimab. The receptors come from an adult with an advanced solid tumor such as melanoma, head and neck, liver or kidney cancer.

This clone has just one count. Different DNA sequences within this sample yield the same CDR3. The rearrangement uses TRBV5-6 and TRBJ2-2; tentative D call: TRBD1 (7 bases). V was pared by 5 bases and J by 4 bases, with 18 bases between. CDR1 is SGHDT and CDR2 is YYEEEE in the germline V gene. The length of the CDR3 is 16 residues. The CDR3, as DNA: TGTGCCAGCAGTGCTTGGGCAGGGGGGCGCACCGGGGAGCTGTTTTTT. Translation gives CASSAWAGGRTGELFF.

The genes are TRBV5-1 and TRBJ2-3; possible D gene TRBD1, 6 bases. Trimming cost V 1 base and J 0 bases, with 15 bases left between them. The germline V gene has CDR1 SGHRS and CDR2 YFSETQ. CDR3 size: 17 residues. The CDR3 region is CASSLWGPSLSTDTQYF. DNA for the CDR3: TGCGCCAGCAGCTTGTGGGGGCCTAGCCTTAGCACAGATACGCAGTATTTT.

The chain is built from TRBV5-6 and TRBJ2-5, with no clear D. V shed 1 base and J shed 5 bases, with 15 bases lying between them. Per germline, CDR1 SGHDT and CDR2 YYEEEE. The length of the CDR3 is 15 residues. CDR3 amino acids: CASSLPHSGSETQYF. The CDR3, as DNA: TGTGCCAGCAGCTTGCCCCATAGTGGATCGGAGACCCAGTACTTC.

The chain joins TRBV11-2 to TRBJ1-2; no reliable D call. V lost 5 bases to trimming and J lost 4 bases, with 17 bases between them. The CDR3 extends over 15 amino acids. CDR1 and CDR2 from the germline V gene are SGHAT and FQNNGV. In DNA form, the CDR3 reads TGTGCCAGCAGCCTAAGACTTCAAGGTTTCTATGGCTACACCTTC. It encodes CASSLRLQGFYGYTF.

The V and J genes are TRBV5-4 and TRBJ2-3; a possible D gene is TRBD1 (6 bases). Per the germline V gene, CDR1 is SGHNT and CDR2 is YYREEE (reference sequence). This CDR3 region has 13 residues. Trimming took 2 bases from V and 4 from J, leaving 8 bases between them. CDR3 DNA: TGTGCCAGCAGCTTACAGGGCCCAGATACGCAGTATTTT. Protein sequence: CASSLQGPDTQYF.

The chain joins TRBV19 to TRBJ1-5; D is uncertain. The CDR3 is 15 amino acids. The V and J ends lost 5 bases and 2 bases respectively, with 13 bases between them. From germline, CDR1 is LNHDA and CDR2 SQIVND (reference sequence). CDR3 residues: CASSAAGAGNQPQHF. The CDR3, as DNA: TGTGCCAGTAGTGCGGCGGGAGCGGGCAATCAGCCCCAGCATTTT.

The V gene is TRBV6-5, the J gene TRBJ1-2; D might be TRBD1 (5 bases). This CDR3 has 16 amino acids. Germline CDR1 is MNHEY and CDR2 is SVGAGI. With 3 bases removed from V and 5 bases from J, the gap between germline ends came to 19 bases. CDR3 coding DNA: TGTGCCAGCAGTTATCGGATATTCGGGAAGGGGTATGGCTACACCTTC. It codes for CASSYRIFGKGYGYTF.

The CDR3 nucleotides are TGTGCCAGCAGTGAAAGGCAGGACAATGAGCAGTTCTTC. Protein: CASSERQDNEQFF. This chain links TRBV6-1 with TRBJ2-1; D is uncertain. V was clipped by 2 bases and J by 5 bases, with 7 bases between them. The CDR3 contains 13 residues. Per germline, CDR1 MNHNS and CDR2 SASEGT.

V is TRBV18 and J is TRBJ2-7; D may match TRBD1 or TRBD2 (5 bases each). This CDR3 contains 14 residues. CDR1 and CDR2 from the germline V gene are KGHSH and LQKENI. Trimming stripped 5 bases from V and 3 bases from J, with 14 bases between. In nucleotides, the CDR3 is TGTGCCAGCTCATCGGGACCGATGTTCTACGAGCAGTACGTC. Encoded protein: CASSSGPMFYEQYV.

This clone was counted once. This sequence joins TRBV7-2 and TRBJ1-1; possibly TRBD1 for D (5 bases). Germline CDR1 and CDR2: SGHTA and FQGNSA. V was clipped by 5 bases and J by 1 base, with 8 bases between them. This CDR3 has 13 amino acids. Written as DNA, the CDR3 is TGTGCCAGCAGCCGAACAGGGAACACTGAAGCTTTCTTT. Amino acids: CASSRTGNTEAFF.

This rearrangement joins TRBV19 to TRBJ2-7; TRBD1 matches at 7 bases. V shed 3 bases and J 0 bases; nucleotides not matched to a gene: 5. The CDR3 spans 15 residues. Germline assignment: CDR1 LNHDA and CDR2 SQIVND (reference sequence). CDR3: CASSMAGTASYEQYF. CDR3 in DNA: TGTGCCAGTAGTATGGCCGGGACAGCCTCCTACGAGCAGTACTTC.

The chain employs TRBV6-5 and TRBJ2-7, with D possibly TRBD1 on 5 matching bases. Germline lookup yields CDR1 MNHEY and CDR2 SVGAGI. V was cut by 8 bases and J by 4 bases, with 9 bases left in between. The CDR3 covers 11 residues. CDR3 bases: TGTGCCAGCCGCAGGGAATACGAGCAGTACTTC. Its protein is CASRREYEQYF.

In DNA, the CDR3 is TGTGCCAGCACCACAGGACCCATTAGGGGTAATGGAAACACCATATATTTT. Amino acid sequence: CASTTGPIRGNGNTIYF. The rearrangement links TRBV27 to TRBJ1-3; D perhaps matches TRBD1 (5 bases). CDR1 MNHEY and CDR2 SMNVEV come from the germline V gene (reference sequence). The germline V and J ends were trimmed by 7 bases and 3 bases, with 22 bases remaining between them. The CDR3 totals 17 residues.

The CDR3 DNA reads TGTGCCAGCAGCTTGGCCTTTCGACAAAAGGGGGCGGCTGAAGCTTTCTTT. It specifies CASSLAFRQKGAAEAFF. The rearrangement joins TRBV5-6 to TRBJ1-1; TRBD1 agrees at 7 bases. V trimming: 0 bases; J trimming: 6 bases; junction bases outside the gene matches: 14. This CDR3 region has 17 residues. Germline V gene lookup returns CDR1 SGHDT and CDR2 YYEEEE.

This clone was observed a handful of times. The V call is TRBV2, the J call TRBJ2-7; D possibly corresponds to TRBD2 (7 bases). Trimming cost V 0 bases and J 6 bases, with 12 bases left between them. The CDR3 runs to 14 residues. Germline V gene lookup returns CDR1 SNHLY and CDR2 FYNNEI. The CDR3 region has the DNA TGTGCCAGCAGTGAAGCGAAGAGGGGGGGCGAGCAGTACGTC. Protein product: CASSEAKRGGEQYV.

The chain is built from TRBV7-2 and TRBJ1-6; D ambiguous. Germline-derived CDR1 and CDR2 are SGHTA and FQGNSA. This CDR3 is built from 17 residues. Deletions cut 1 base from V and 0 bases from J, with 10 bases between. CDR3 sequence: CASSLGRRSSYNSPLHF. Written as DNA, the CDR3 is TGTGCCAGCAGCTTAGGCCGGCGAAGCTCCTATAATTCACCCCTCCACTTT.

By sample share, this clone is medium-sized. The rearrangement links TRBV10-3 to TRBJ1-6; D remains ambiguous. Trimming removed 3 bases at V and 9 bases at J, with 18 bases between. The CDR3 sequence is 16 residues long. In germline, CDR1 is ENHRY, CDR2 SYGVKD. The CDR3 protein is CAISEGRALGSSPLHF. In DNA form, the CDR3 reads TGTGCCATCAGTGAAGGGCGAGCTTTAGGGAGTTCACCCCTCCACTTT.

V usage is TRBV7-9 and J usage is TRBJ1-1; perhaps TRBD1 as D (5 bases). Per germline, CDR1 SEHNR and CDR2 FQNEAQ (reference sequence). V was shortened by 3 bases and J by 6 bases, with 17 bases between the two germline ends. The CDR3 is made up of 15 amino acids. This CDR3 reads CASSFVRQGGAEAFF. The DNA for the CDR3 is TGTGCCAGCAGCTTTGTCCGCCAGGGAGGCGCTGAAGCTTTCTTT.

The chain has TRBV9 and TRBJ1-6; D is undetermined. V lost 0 bases and J lost 2, with 12 bases in between. The length of the CDR3 is 17 residues. From germline, CDR1 is SGDLS and CDR2 YYNGEE. The CDR3 protein is CASSVGAKGTYNSPLHF. The CDR3 DNA reads as TGTGCCAGCAGCGTAGGGGCCAAGGGCACCTATAATTCACCCCTCCACTTT.

The gene calls are TRBV5-1 and TRBJ2-3; D unclear. CDR1 SGHRS and CDR2 YFSETQ come from the germline V gene. V was clipped by 5 bases and J by 4 bases, with 8 bases between them. The CDR3 has 12 amino acids. The CDR3 here is CASRGEADTQYF. The CDR3 DNA sequence: TGCGCCAGCAGAGGTGAGGCAGATACGCAGTATTTT.

This chain uses TRBV5-1 with TRBJ2-7; D is undetermined. The CDR3 consists of 12 residues. Germline V gene sequence: CDR1 SGHRS, CDR2 YFSETQ. Trimming left V 8 bases short and J 2 bases short, with 11 bases between. Here the CDR3 DNA reads TGCGCCAGAGCTTGGAAGCCCTACGAGCAGTACGTC. It translates to CARAWKPYEQYV.

This chain joins TRBV2 and TRBJ2-1; TRBD2 agrees at 8 bases. CDR1 is SNHLY, CDR2 FYNNEI, per germline. The length of the CDR3 is 18 residues. Trimming removed 7 bases from V and 2 bases from J; junction bases left unmatched: 16. The chain's CDR3 is CASNIFPMTSATYNEQFF. CDR3 DNA sequence: TGTGCCAGCAACATTTTTCCTATGACTAGCGCTACCTACAATGAGCAGTTCTTC.

The chain is built from TRBV7-9 and TRBJ1-2, with D hard to call. From germline, CDR1 is SEHNR and CDR2 FQNEAQ (reference sequence). This CDR3 is built from 14 residues. Deletions cut 8 bases from V and 2 bases from J, with 15 bases between. The CDR3 region is CASGDGFLNYGYTF. Here the CDR3 DNA reads TGTGCCAGCGGTGACGGATTCCTAAACTATGGCTACACCTTC. The full variable domain, rest sourced from reference TRBV7-9 and TRBJ1-2, is DTGVSQNPRHKITKRGQNVTFRCDPISEHNRLYWYRQTLGQGPEFLTYFQNEAQLEKSRLLSDRFSAERPKGSFSTLEIQRTEQGDSAMYLCASGDGFLNYGYTFGSGTRLTVV.

The chain combines TRBV5-1 with TRBJ2-3, with D uncertain. V shed 1 base and J shed 2 bases, with 5 bases lying between them. Germline V gene data show CDR1 as SGHRS and CDR2 as YFSETQ. This CDR3 has 13 amino acids. CDR3 in amino acids: CASSLQDTDTQYF. DNA for the CDR3: TGCGCCAGCAGCTTGCAGGACACAGATACGCAGTATTTT.

The rearrangement joins TRBV6-5 to TRBJ1-5, with D perhaps matching TRBD1 (5 bases). This CDR3 has 14 amino acids. Germline V lookup: CDR1 MNHEY, CDR2 SVGAGI. Trimming took 2 bases from V and 5 from J, leaving 10 bases between them. CDR3 amino acids: CASSYGGKDQPQHF. In nucleotides, the CDR3 is TGTGCCAGCAGTTACGGGGGGAAGGATCAGCCCCAGCATTTT.

A few counts support this clone. Written as DNA, the CDR3 is TGTGCCAGCAGTTTCGGTACGGTCCTTGGGACCCACCCGCTGATAGCCCAGCATTTT. Its translation is CASSFGTVLGTHPLIAQHF. The rearrangement links TRBV28 to TRBJ1-5; maybe TRBD1 (5 bases). This CDR3 is 19 amino acids long. Trimming took off 3 bases at V and 11 bases at J, with 32 bases between the two ends. Germline loops: CDR1 MDHEN, CDR2 SYDVKM.

This chain joins TRBV14 and TRBJ2-5; D unclear. The V gene's germline CDR1 is SGHDN and CDR2 FVKESK. V lost 1 base and J 1 base, leaving 13 bases between the germline ends. This CDR3 region has 16 residues. CDR3 region: CASSQGIGLSQETQYF. In DNA form, the CDR3 reads TGTGCCAGCAGCCAAGGTATAGGTCTGAGCCAAGAGACCCAGTACTTC. The full variable domain, with the rest looked up from reference TRBV14 and TRBJ2-5, is EAGVTQFPSHSVIEKGQTVTLRCDPISGHDNLYWYRRVMGKEIKFLLHFVKESKQDESGMPNNRFLAERTGGTYSTLKVQPAELEDSGVYFCASSQGIGLSQETQYFGPGTRLLVL.

CDR3 sequence: CASSPPGSRGAEQFF. The CDR3 DNA is TGTGCCAGCTCACCACCGGGGAGCAGGGGGGCTGAGCAGTTCTTC. The chain links TRBV18 to TRBJ2-1; possible D gene TRBD1, 7 bases. V was cut by 0 bases and J by 9 bases, with 15 bases left in between. This CDR3 comprises 15 residues. CDR1 KGHSH and CDR2 LQKENI come from the germline V gene.